Listed here is a single T cell receptor (beta chain). The sample comes from a study of blood T cell repertoires in COVID-19. Study-level information: T cells, B-cell-depleted T cells, or PBMCs provided the cDNA or gDNA that served as material.

In the source study's methods: Nucleated cell number was recorded as an estimate derived from reference gene primer amplification. Clones were read by immunoSEQ multiplex PCR, and TCRdb kept only the in-frame ones, dropping some. The V and J calls and clone size are taken from that table; D and trimming were inferred from the DNA. The sample includes roughly 100,000 clones, 85% to 90% seen only once; the top ten take around 4.3%. This CDR3 comprises 12 residues. V lost 4 bases, J lost 4 bases, and 6 bases lay in between. Germline loops: CDR1 SGHDT, CDR2 YYEEEE. The sample was peripheral blood. The genes are TRBV5-6 and TRBJ1-3; TRBD1 might be the D (5 bases). This receptor was obtained from a man aged 50-59 years with acute or convalescent COVID-19. The CDR3 region has the DNA TGTGCCAGCAGCCCAGGGGGAAACACCATATATTTT. Translating gives CASSPGGNTIYF.